The sequence of this TCR beta chain was determined in a study of OX40 agonist ivuxolimab in advanced cancers. Study-level information: Ivuxolimab is an agonistic anti-OX40 (CD134) antibody, and patients were treated with it. Of mixed ages from about 23 to 85 and averaging about 56 years, the group was roughly 83% male.

The sample holds a few counts of this clone. Its antigen remains unknown. The CDR3 extends over 13 amino acids. Germline CDR1 and CDR2: LGHNA and YNFKEQ. Trimming left V 4 bases short and J 4 bases short, with 10 bases between. The repertoire was sequenced with immunoSEQ multiplex PCR; TCRdb's copy has only in-frame clones and lacks some. The sample consists of some 40,000 clones, more than 70% of them appearing once. Study-wide points: Clones of CD4+ and CD8+ blood T cells grew by week 6 at doses of 0.1 to 3.0 mg/kg. Undetermined was the antigen specificity of the expanded peripheral T cells.

Here the sequenced sample was CD4+ or CD8+ T cells sorted from blood, taken in a trial of the OX40 agonist ivuxolimab. V and J are TRBV4-2 and TRBJ2-5; D unclear. This clonotype was obtained from an adult with an advanced solid tumor such as melanoma, head and neck, liver or kidney cancer. CDR3 amino acids: CASSPRRGETQYF. Written as DNA, the CDR3 is TGTGCCAGCAGCCCCCGACGAGGAGAGACCCAGTACTTC.